These T cell receptor beta chains were read from a single sample in a study of blood T cell repertoires in COVID-19. Sequencing was performed with immunoSEQ multiplex PCR; in TCRdb, only in-frame clones are kept and a portion is missing. Of some 370,000 clones listed, about 90% are singletons. Specimen: peripheral blood. Every receptor here comes from a man aged 18 to 30 with active or convalescent COVID-19. Each CDR3 is given with its conserved first and last residue. The size entry is marked missing in some rows and otherwise reads once, few, many or a size class.

TRBV19,-,CASSPRQTYEQYF
TRBV14,-,CASSQGSPRGRPGNTEAFF
TRBV12-3/TRBV12-4,-,CASSQDRGGLFF
TRBV11-2,-,CASSLTVAGDWVNEQFF
TRBV27,-,CASSTSSRPGREKLFF
TRBV7-3,-,CASSFRANSGQETQYF
TRBV5-6,-,CASSLAPRAGVGSTQYF
TRBV3-1/TRBV3-2,-,CASSPGQWDSPLHF
TRBV6-5,few,CASSLAGATNEKLFF
TRBV11-2,once,CASSSRQGGTDTQYF
TRBV10-2,-,CASSLLAEADEQFF
TRBV28,-,CASRTDRISNQPQHF
TRBV3-1/TRBV3-2,few,CASSQKNAGFSPLHF
TRBV10-3,-,CAISAGVRGAGELFF
TRBV5-6,-,CASSRTVTGYTF
TRBV29-1,few,CSVEARDFSSYNEQFF
TRBV7-3,-,CASSKASYGNEQFF
TRBV19,once,CASRATGGSQPQHF
TRBV18,-,CASSPAGARRTGELFF
TRBV5-1,-,CASSLVGSGRAGLEQYF
TRBV11-2,-,CASSLGQGVYNEQFF
TRBV7-9,-,CASSPDRVTYNSPLHF
TRBV6-6,-,CASLSRATNEKLFF
TRBV20-1,-,CSASSPYNEQFF
TRBV9,-,CASSVEDNKYNEQFF
TRBV30,-,CAWSAGQGNQPQHF
TRBV9,once,CASSVSPTEVVSPLHF
TRBV3-1/TRBV3-2,-,CASRRRLAGGSTDTQYF
TRBV6-5,-,CASCPGTVMNTEAFF
TRBV28,-,CASTITGTGYEQYF
TRBV9,-,CASSPTGSYNSPLHF
TRBV7-9,few,CASSLKRNTGELFF
TRBV11-2,-,CASSAQAGTSGSQETQYF
TRBV29-1,-,CSVVSTGHLTDTQYF
TRBV6-5,-,CASSTTGTGVYEQYF
TRBV2,-,CASIQGNTEAFF
TRBV5-1,-,CASSLWAGEPGELFF
TRBV20-1,-,CSASAGARNQPQHF
TRBV4-3,-,CASSHAQGMNTEAFF
TRBV4-1,-,CASSQDRRGGEETQYF
TRBV7-9,-,CASSTTGDTQYF
TRBV13,once,CASSSGEENTEAFF
TRBV27,-,CASSFFRGGELFF
TRBV28,-,CASSFSVQPQHF
TRBV9,once,CASSVGREDPGYTF
TRBV4-3,once,CASSPKSSLGDKNSPLHF
TRBV24-1,-,CATSEKNSGRGTLYEQYF
TRBV5-1,-,CASKTSGGSGELFF
TRBV7-9,-,CASSLEAGVSEQYF
TRBV6-4,-,CASSESAGSTDTQYF
TRBV19,-,CASSPGQGGNQPQHF
TRBV5-1,-,CASSPQVGRETQYF
TRBV7-9,-,CASSLEDSGNGYTF